This is a list of T cell receptor beta chains from one sample in a study of CD8 T cells in ankylosing spondylitis. One entry per CDR3 protein, called by TCRdb with MiXCR from the 5' RACE reads. The data hold a few hundred thousand distinct CDR3 sequences, with less than 9.5% observed a single time. The source material was blood, either unsorted or a sorted T cell fraction (not recorded which). These TCRs come from a male donor with ankylosing spondylitis. CDR3s leave out the opening cysteine and the closing phenylalanine or tryptophan.

v_gene,CDR3aa
TRBV28,ASSFGTHPQEY
TRBV7-8,ASSPLDEQF
TRBV20-1,SARGRTSTSEQY
TRBV18,ASSLYLDVQPQH
TRBV20-1,STSPGTGSYNEQF
TRBV29-1,SVGGQPRGPQH
TRBV3-1,ASSRSSTGGNQPQH
TRBV27,ASTTGTNTDTQY
TRBV11-2,ASSLRDIQY
TRBV12-3/TRBV12-4,ASRARGGGNQPQH
TRBV7-2,ASSAGQIQETQY
TRBV12-3/TRBV12-4,ASSFPHDRGNQETQY
TRBV9,ASSVGNRGGTDTQY
TRBV24-1,ATSDPSRTRAEQF